This TCR beta chain comes out of a study of blood T cell repertoires in COVID-19. V shed 5 bases, J shed 8 bases, and the junction held 9 bases outside the gene matches. The CDR3 extends over 15 amino acids. The germline V gene encodes CDR1 MDHEN and CDR2 SYDVKM. Clones were sequenced by immunoSEQ multiplex PCR, and TCRdb holds only the in-frame ones, with some missing. The repertoire consists of approximately 92,000 clones, with roughly 84% occurring once and the leading ten covering just under 2%. V and J are TRBV28 and TRBJ1-2; the match to TRBD1 covers 12 bases. The sequence came from a man aged 70-80 years with active or convalescent COVID-19. Sequenced: peripheral blood. CDR3 sequence: CASSGPGQGAWGYTF. CDR3 DNA sequence: TGTGCCAGCAGTGGCCCGGGACAGGGGGCCTGGGGCTACACCTTC.